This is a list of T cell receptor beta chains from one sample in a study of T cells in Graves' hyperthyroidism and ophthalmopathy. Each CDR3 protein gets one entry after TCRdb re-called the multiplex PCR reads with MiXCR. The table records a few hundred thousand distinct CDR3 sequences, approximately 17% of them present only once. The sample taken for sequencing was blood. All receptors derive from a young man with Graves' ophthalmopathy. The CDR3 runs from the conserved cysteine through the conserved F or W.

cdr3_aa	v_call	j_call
CSARGGGPPNYGYTF	TRBV20-1	TRBJ1-2
CSVQGEVDYEQYF	TRBV29-1	TRBJ2-7
CASSLQGELFF	TRBV7-9	TRBJ2-2
CATKGAGFSYNEQFF	TRBV6-1	TRBJ2-1
CASSKQGLGYTF	TRBV7-2	TRBJ1-2
CASSLRGIAGGNPTDTQYF	TRBV11-3	TRBJ2-3
CASSPGAKHIQYF	TRBV12-3/TRBV12-4	TRBJ2-4
CASTTPGNLGEQYF	TRBV28	TRBJ2-7
CASRAGLAGGEQYF	TRBV6-2/TRBV6-3	TRBJ2-7
CASSPGDTGQETQYF	TRBV28	TRBJ2-5
CASLSTDYTGELFF	TRBV10-2	TRBJ2-2
CASSTSGGRTGELFF	TRBV19	TRBJ2-2
CASSTADWNTEAFF	TRBV28	TRBJ1-1
CASSLGQGGPDTQYF	TRBV6-1	TRBJ2-3
CASSSPGQGVETQYF	TRBV6-1	TRBJ2-5
CASSLDRVGVNSPLHF	TRBV12-3/TRBV12-4	TRBJ1-6
CASSPPRLQAGLAGELFF	TRBV5-1	TRBJ2-2
CASSFDRGHNQPQHF	TRBV6-1	TRBJ1-5
CASSAGQGGIYGYTF	TRBV2	TRBJ1-2
CASSLPGTFYGYTF	TRBV7-9	TRBJ1-2
CASSRDGPNNEQFF	TRBV6-1	TRBJ2-1
CATGTGTNYGYTF	TRBV24-1	TRBJ1-2
CASSIGRTNTGELFF	TRBV12-3/TRBV12-4	TRBJ2-2
CASVTGESTDTQYF	TRBV5-1	TRBJ2-3
CASSPNGGEKLFF	TRBV7-3	TRBJ1-4